The present T cell receptor beta chain was sequenced within a study of T-cell reconstitution after alpha-beta-depleted transplantation in children. Whole-study results and caveats: Newly produced T cells mostly provided counts and TCRbeta diversity after one year, as hyperexpanded clones declined.

The germline gives CDR1 MDHEN, CDR2 SYDVKM. The J segment lost 14 bases and the V segment lost 7 bases, leaving 8 bases of the junction unmatched. The CDR3 runs 11 residues. This clonotype was counted many times. Its antigen is currently unknown. Construction of the TCRbeta library involved unique molecular identifiers. Each CDR3 protein gets one entry after TCRdb re-called the PCR reads with MiXCR. The sample holds 200,000 to 250,000 distinct CDR3 sequences, 20% to 30% seen once. Sequencing used PBMCs, mostly from graft donor cells, obtained 360 days after TCRalphabeta/CD19-depleted stem cell transplant. The gene calls are TRBV28 and TRBJ2-1; 7 positions agree with TRBD2. The origin of this receptor is a female patient aged 2-10 years who had a stem cell transplant for congenital amegakaryocytic thrombocytopenia, so the T cells may come from the graft donor. The CDR3 protein is CASKSGTVEFF. The CDR3 DNA reads as TGTGCCAGCAAGAGCGGGACGGTGGAGTTCTTC.